Following are 19 T cell receptor beta chains from one sample sequenced in a study of cytomegalovirus exposure and HLA in healthy donors. Sequencing was performed with immunoSEQ multiplex PCR; in TCRdb, only in-frame clones are kept and a portion is missing. The sample gives about 250,000 clones, about 90% of which show up once; around 12% is in the top ten. The sample comprised PBMCs. The origin of the receptors is a man between 18 and 35 years old in good health and CMV-seropositive.

V gene TRBV29-1 combines with J gene TRBJ2-1; D uncertain. Trimming cost V 8 bases and J 8 bases, with 16 bases left between them. Looked up from germline, CDR1 is SQVTM and CDR2 is ANQGSEA. The CDR3 length is 12 residues. The CDR3 DNA is TGCAGCCATGGGTCTTACCGGGATGAGCAGTTCTTC. It specifies CSHGSYRDEQFF.

For the CDR3, the DNA is TGTGCCAGCAGCTTGATACCCTTGACAGATACGCAGTATTTT. It encodes CASSLIPLTDTQYF. The rearrangement links TRBV5-5 to TRBJ2-3; D gene ambiguous. V was pared by 1 base and J by 3 bases, with 9 bases between. The germline CDR1 and CDR2 sequences are SGHKS and YYEKEE (reference sequence). The CDR3 has 14 amino acids.

CDR3 sequence reads: CAWEDRGSGNTIYF. The CDR3 DNA reads as TGTGCCTGGGAGGACAGGGGCTCTGGAAACACCATATATTTT. The chain couples TRBV30 to TRBJ1-3; 9 bases agree with TRBD1. This CDR3 has 14 amino acids. Germline V gene lookup returns CDR1 GTSNPN and CDR2 SVGIG (reference sequence). V was pared by 5 bases and J by 0 bases, with 2 bases of the junction left unmatched.

The gene calls are TRBV6-6 and TRBJ1-1, with D possibly TRBD1 on 6 matching bases. The CDR3 contains 15 residues. The ends were cut back, 2 bases at V and 1 base at J, with 11 bases in the middle. Germline loops: CDR1 MNHNY, CDR2 SVGAGI (reference sequence). The CDR3 spells CASSYKVRGNTEAFF. DNA of the CDR3: TGTGCCAGCAGTTACAAGGTCAGGGGGAACACTGAAGCTTTCTTT.

This clone was detected only a few times. V gene TRBV5-6 combines with J gene TRBJ2-5, with TRBD1 matching over 8 bases. The ends lost 5 bases at V and 10 bases at J; junction bases unmatched: 7. This CDR3 spans 12 amino acids. Germline CDR1 SGHDT, CDR2 YYEEEE. This chain's CDR3 is CASSFGQGSQYF. The DNA of the CDR3 is TGTGCCAGCAGTTTTGGACAGGGCAGCCAGTACTTC.

The J gene is TRBJ2-2, the V gene TRBV28; either TRBD1 or TRBD2 may fit D (5 bases each). V was shortened by 7 bases and J by 3 bases, with 15 bases between the two germline ends. Germline CDR1 reads MDHEN; CDR2 reads SYDVKM. The CDR3 extends over 15 amino acids. The CDR3 region has the DNA TGTGCCAGCAAAACGCCCGGGGCATACACCGGGGAGCTGTTTTTT. This translates into CASKTPGAYTGELFF.

J is TRBJ2-7 and V is TRBV2; 12 positions match TRBD2. V lost 6 bases and J lost 3; bases outside the gene matches: 6. CDR1 and CDR2 (germline): SNHLY, FYNNEI. This CDR3 is built from 15 residues. The CDR3 spells CASSSGLAGIYEQYF. The CDR3 bases are TGTGCCAGCAGCAGCGGACTAGCGGGGATCTACGAGCAGTACTTC.

As concerns this clone: Other DNA sequences from this sample encode an identical CDR3 as well. The rearrangement uses TRBV27 and TRBJ1-2; no reliable D call. Per the germline V gene, CDR1 is MNHEY and CDR2 is SMNVEV (reference sequence). Trimming shortened V by 5 bases and J by 6 bases, and 7 bases separated the two germline ends. This CDR3 contains 11 residues. CDR3 in DNA: TGTGCCAGCAGTCCCGGGGATGGCTACACCTTC. It is translated as CASSPGDGYTF.

The chain has TRBV7-2 and TRBJ2-1; the D call may be TRBD1 or TRBD2 (6 bases each). Trimming left V 1 base short and J 2 bases short, with 9 bases between. The CDR3 spans 15 residues. Germline CDR1 reads SGHTA; CDR2 reads FQGNSA. CDR3 loop: CASSLVGGAYNEQFF. The CDR3, as DNA: TGTGCCAGCAGCTTAGTGGGGGGCGCCTACAATGAGCAGTTCTTC.

The rearrangement uses TRBV2 and TRBJ2-2, with unresolved D. V lost 3 bases and J lost 1, with 6 bases in between. Germline values: CDR1 SNHLY, CDR2 FYNNEI. The CDR3 is 14 residues long. This CDR3 reads CASSDPGNTGELFF. The CDR3 DNA reads as TGTGCCAGCAGTGATCCAGGGAACACCGGGGAGCTGTTTTTT. Looking up the rest from reference TRBV2 and TRBJ2-2 gives the full variable domain: EPEVTQTPSHQVTQMGQEVILRCVPISNHLYFYWYRQILGQKVEFLVSFYNNEISEKSEIFDDQFSVERPDGSNFTLKIRSTKLEDSAMYFCASSDPGNTGELFFGEGSRLTVL.

CDR3 nucleotides: TGTGCCAGCAGGCCGATCTGGACAGGGGTGGACGAAAAACTGTTTTTT. Its translation is CASRPIWTGVDEKLFF. The chain uses TRBV2 and TRBJ1-4, with 9 nucleotides matching TRBD1. The CDR3 length is 16 residues. The V segment lost 6 bases and the J segment 8 bases; nucleotides outside the gene matches: 13. The germline gives CDR1 SNHLY, CDR2 FYNNEI.

The chain combines TRBV7-2 with TRBJ2-7; 7 bases agree with TRBD1. CDR1 and CDR2 from the germline V gene are SGHTA and FQGNSA. This CDR3 is 12 amino acids long. V lost 4 bases, J lost 5 bases, and 2 bases stayed unmatched. The CDR3 region has the DNA TGTGCCAGCAGCTACACAGGGGACGAGCAGTACTTC. Protein product: CASSYTGDEQYF.

This chain connects TRBV4-1 to TRBJ2-3; TRBD2 aligns across 9 bases. The CDR3 totals 17 residues. Germline CDR1 and CDR2: MGHRA and YSYEKL. Losses at the gene ends were 1 base for V and 2 bases for J; bases not matched to a gene: 7. CDR3 in DNA: TGCGCCAGCAGCCAAGGTCCGACTAGCGGTGCCACAGATACGCAGTATTTT. This codes for CASSQGPTSGATDTQYF.

Only a few counts were recorded for this clone. The chain is built from TRBV14 and TRBJ2-5; no reliable D call. The length of the CDR3 is 13 residues. Germline-derived CDR1 and CDR2 are SGHDN and FVKESK. With 5 bases removed from V and 5 bases from J, the gap between germline ends came to 12 bases. CDR3 residues: CASSFRIWETQYF. The CDR3 DNA is TGTGCCAGCAGCTTCAGGATCTGGGAGACCCAGTACTTC.

The V call is TRBV29-1, the J call TRBJ2-3; TRBD2 matches 9 bases. The germline V gene encodes CDR1 SQVTM and CDR2 ANQGSEA. This CDR3 contains 16 residues. V was pared by 4 bases and J by 3 bases, with 11 bases of the junction left unmatched. The CDR3, as DNA: TGCAGCGTTGTGAGTTGGGCGGGAGGGCTGACAGATACGCAGTATTTT. Its translation is CSVVSWAGGLTDTQYF.

This clone appeared once. This chain's CDR3 is CASSEIQGTYGYTF. Written as DNA, the CDR3 is TGTGCCAGCAGTGAAATTCAGGGTACCTATGGCTACACCTTC. The chain joins TRBV6-1 to TRBJ1-2; D perhaps matches TRBD1 (5 bases). V gave up 2 bases and J gave up 4 bases, with 11 bases separating them. Looked up from germline, CDR1 is MNHNS and CDR2 is SASEGT. This CDR3 has 14 residues.

The rearrangement joins TRBV5-8 to TRBJ2-5; 12 bases match TRBD2. V shed 0 bases, J shed 4 bases, and the junction held 1 base outside the gene matches. CDR3 size: 15 residues. Germline values: CDR1 SGHTS, CDR2 YDEGEE. CDR3 nucleotides: TGTGCCAGCAGCTTGGGACTAGCGGGAGTAGAGACCCAGTACTTC. Residues: CASSLGLAGVETQYF.

This chain links TRBV9 with TRBJ2-7, with 7 bases fitting TRBD1. Trimming at V came to 3 bases and at J to 3 bases, leaving 6 bases not matched to a gene. The germline V gene has CDR1 SGDLS and CDR2 YYNGEE. This CDR3 has 14 residues. This CDR3 is CASSGDRDRYEQYF. The CDR3 DNA reads TGTGCCAGCAGCGGAGACAGGGATCGCTACGAGCAGTACTTC.

With regard to this clone: Other DNA sequences within the sample encode an identical CDR3. The chain is built from TRBV7-2 and TRBJ2-5, with no clear D. Germline CDR1 SGHTA, CDR2 FQGNSA. CDR3 length: 13 residues. V dropped 1 base and J dropped 1 base, with 4 bases sitting between them. In DNA, the CDR3 is TGTGCCAGCAGCTTAGGCCTCCAAGAGACCCAGTACTTC. The encoded protein is CASSLGLQETQYF.